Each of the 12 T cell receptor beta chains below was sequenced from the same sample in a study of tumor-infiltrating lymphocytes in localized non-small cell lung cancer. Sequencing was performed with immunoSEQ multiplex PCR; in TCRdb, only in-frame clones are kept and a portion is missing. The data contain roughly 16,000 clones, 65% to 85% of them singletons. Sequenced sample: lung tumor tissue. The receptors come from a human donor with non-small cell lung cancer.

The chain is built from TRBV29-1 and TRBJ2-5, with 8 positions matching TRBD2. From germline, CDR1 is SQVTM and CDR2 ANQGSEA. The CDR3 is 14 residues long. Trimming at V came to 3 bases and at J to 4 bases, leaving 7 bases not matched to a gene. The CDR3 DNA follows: TGCAGCGTTGATCAAGCGGGAGTAGGAGAGACCCAGTACTTC. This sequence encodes CSVDQAGVGETQYF.

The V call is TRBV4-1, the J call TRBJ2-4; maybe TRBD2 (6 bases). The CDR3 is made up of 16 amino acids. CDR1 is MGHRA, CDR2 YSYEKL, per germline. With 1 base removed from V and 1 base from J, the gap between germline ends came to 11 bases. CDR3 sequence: CASSQGGGGAKNIQYF. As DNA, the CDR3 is TGCGCCAGCAGCCAAGGGGGTGGAGGGGCCAAAAACATTCAGTACTTC.

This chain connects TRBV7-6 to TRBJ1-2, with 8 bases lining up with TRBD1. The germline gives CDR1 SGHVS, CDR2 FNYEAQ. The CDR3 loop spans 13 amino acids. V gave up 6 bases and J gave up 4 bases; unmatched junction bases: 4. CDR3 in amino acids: CASSRTGSYGYTF. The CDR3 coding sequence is TGTGCCAGCAGTCGGACAGGGTCCTATGGCTACACCTTC.

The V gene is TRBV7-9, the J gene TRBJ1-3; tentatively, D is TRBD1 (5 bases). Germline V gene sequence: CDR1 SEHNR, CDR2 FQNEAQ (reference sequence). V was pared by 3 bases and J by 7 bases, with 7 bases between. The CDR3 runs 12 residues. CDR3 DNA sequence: TGTGCCAGCAGCTTCCGGGGGAACACCATATATTTT. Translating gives CASSFRGNTIYF.

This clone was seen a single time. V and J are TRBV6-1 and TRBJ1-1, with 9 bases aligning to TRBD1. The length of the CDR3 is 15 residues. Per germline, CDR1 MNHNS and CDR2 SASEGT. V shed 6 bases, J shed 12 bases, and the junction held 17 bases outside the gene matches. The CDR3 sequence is CASRWDREKGEDPFF. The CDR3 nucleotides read TGTGCCAGCAGATGGGACAGGGAGAAAGGGGAAGATCCTTTCTTT.

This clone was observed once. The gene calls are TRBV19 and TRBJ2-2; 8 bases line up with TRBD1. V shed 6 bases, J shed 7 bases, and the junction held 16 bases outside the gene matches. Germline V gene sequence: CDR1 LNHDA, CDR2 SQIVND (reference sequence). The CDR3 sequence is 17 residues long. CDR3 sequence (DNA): TGTGCCAGTAGGGGGGACAGGCAGACTTGGGTAGACGGGGAGCTGTTTTTT. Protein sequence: CASRGDRQTWVDGELFF. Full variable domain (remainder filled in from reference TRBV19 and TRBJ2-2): DGGITQSPKYLFRKEGQNVTLSCEQNLNHDAMYWYRQDPGQGLRLIYYSQIVNDFQKGDIAEGYSVSREKKESFPLTVTSAQKNPTAFYLCASRGDRQTWVDGELFFGEGSRLTVL.

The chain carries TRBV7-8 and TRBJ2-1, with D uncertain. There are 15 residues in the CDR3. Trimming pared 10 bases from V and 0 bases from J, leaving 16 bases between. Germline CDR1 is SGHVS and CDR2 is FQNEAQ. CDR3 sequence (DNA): TGTGCCACCCTCAGCCGACCAAGCTCCTACAATGAGCAGTTCTTC. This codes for CATLSRPSSYNEQFF.

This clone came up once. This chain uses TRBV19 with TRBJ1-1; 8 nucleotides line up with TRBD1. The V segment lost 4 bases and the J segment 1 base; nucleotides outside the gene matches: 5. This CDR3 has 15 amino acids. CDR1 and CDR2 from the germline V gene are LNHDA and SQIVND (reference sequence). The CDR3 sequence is CASSRGGQGNTEAFF. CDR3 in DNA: TGTGCCAGTAGTAGAGGAGGACAGGGGAACACTGAAGCTTTCTTT.

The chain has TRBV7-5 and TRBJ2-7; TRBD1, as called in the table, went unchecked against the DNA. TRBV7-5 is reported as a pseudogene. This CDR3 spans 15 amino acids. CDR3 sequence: CVRSSRPGQIYEQYF. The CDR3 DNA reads TGTGTCAGAAGCTCGCGGCCGGGACAGATCTACGAGCAGTACTTC.

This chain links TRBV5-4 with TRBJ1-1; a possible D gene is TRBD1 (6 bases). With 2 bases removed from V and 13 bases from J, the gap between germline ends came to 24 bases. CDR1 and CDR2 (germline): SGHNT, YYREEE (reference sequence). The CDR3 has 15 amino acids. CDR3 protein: CASSFSNDLQGRDFF. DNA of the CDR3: TGTGCCAGCAGCTTTTCAAATGACCTACAGGGTAGGGATTTCTTT.

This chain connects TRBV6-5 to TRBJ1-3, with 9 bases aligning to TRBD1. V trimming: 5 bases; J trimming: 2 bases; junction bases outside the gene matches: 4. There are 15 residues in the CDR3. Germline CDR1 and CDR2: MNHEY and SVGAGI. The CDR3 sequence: CASSKQGAAGNTIYF. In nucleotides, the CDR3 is TGTGCCAGCAGTAAACAGGGGGCCGCTGGAAACACCATATATTTT.

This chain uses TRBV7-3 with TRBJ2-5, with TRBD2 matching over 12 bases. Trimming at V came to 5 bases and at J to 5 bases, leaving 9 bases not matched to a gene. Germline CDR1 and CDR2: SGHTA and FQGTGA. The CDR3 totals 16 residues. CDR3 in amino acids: CASSPGLAGVGETQYF. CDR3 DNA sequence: TGTGCCAGCAGCCCGGGACTAGCGGGCGTAGGGGAGACCCAGTACTTC.